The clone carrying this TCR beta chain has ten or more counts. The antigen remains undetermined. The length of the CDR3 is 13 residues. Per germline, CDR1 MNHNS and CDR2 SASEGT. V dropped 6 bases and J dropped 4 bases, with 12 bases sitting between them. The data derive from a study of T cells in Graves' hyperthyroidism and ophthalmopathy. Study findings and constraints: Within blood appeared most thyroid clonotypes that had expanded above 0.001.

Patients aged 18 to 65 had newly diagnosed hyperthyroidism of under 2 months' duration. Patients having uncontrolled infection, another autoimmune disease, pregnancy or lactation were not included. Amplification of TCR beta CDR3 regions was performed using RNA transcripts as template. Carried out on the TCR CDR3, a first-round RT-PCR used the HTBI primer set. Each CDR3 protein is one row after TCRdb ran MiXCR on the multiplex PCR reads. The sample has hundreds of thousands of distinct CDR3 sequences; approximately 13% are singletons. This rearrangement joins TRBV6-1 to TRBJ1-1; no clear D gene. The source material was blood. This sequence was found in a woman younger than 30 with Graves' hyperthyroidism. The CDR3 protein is CASSRERSTEAFF. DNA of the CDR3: TGTGCCAGCAGCCGTGAACGGAGCACTGAAGCTTTCTTT.